The 21 T cell receptor beta chains reported below all come from one sample, sequenced in a study of patients and donors after allogeneic stem cell transplantation (dated by TCRdb to between 2020 and 2021). Libraries were built with RT-PCR. TCRdb names NextSeq 550 as the instrument used. TCRdb took the public reads, trimmed them with fastp at Q25, ran MiXCR for clone calling and kept in-frame beta chains. Each CDR3 protein gets just one entry, which takes the most common genes and DNA from the rows behind it. The sample data list 800,000 to 1,000,000 distinct CDR3 sequences, and roughly 18% of these were observed just once. Roughly 6% of the sample is held by the ten biggest clonotypes. Sequenced: blood, either unsorted or a sorted T cell fraction (not recorded which). The receptors originated from a human donor who was either an allogeneic HSCT recipient or a stem cell or donor lymphocyte infusion donor (not recorded which). It is not recorded whose cells these are; they may come from a transplant donor.

V usage is TRBV2 and J usage is TRBJ2-3, with 12 bases fitting TRBD2. V lost 0 bases, J lost 15 bases, and 1 base stayed unmatched. Germline CDR1 and CDR2: SNHLY and FYNNEI. The CDR3 consists of 12 residues. CDR3 sequence (DNA): TGTGCCAGCAGTGAAGCACTAGCGGGGGGATATTTT. Translating it yields CASSEALAGGYF. Drawing the rest from reference TRBV2 and TRBJ2-3, the complete variable domain is EPEVTQTPSHQVTQMGQEVILRCVPISNHLYFYWYRQILGQKVEFLVSFYNNEISEKSEIFDDQFSVERPDGSNFTLKIRSTKLEDSAMYFCASSEALAGGYFGPGTRLTVL.

This clonotype was detected many times. The rearrangement links TRBV12-3 or TRBV12-4 to TRBJ2-5; D ambiguous. The V and J ends lost 6 bases and 3 bases respectively, with 5 bases between them. CDR3 length: 11 amino acids. This CDR3 is CASSNKETQYF. In DNA form, the CDR3 reads TGTGCCAGCAGCAACAAAGAGACCCAGTACTTC.

The chain couples TRBV18 to TRBJ2-1; TRBD1 is a possible D gene (6 bases). The V and J ends lost 6 bases and 3 bases respectively, with 18 bases between them. CDR1 and CDR2 (germline): KGHSH, LQKENI. This CDR3 has 16 residues. The CDR3 DNA follows: TGTGCCAGCTCCCCAGGGGCAGGGAATGTCTACAATGAGCAGTTCTTC. As protein: CASSPGAGNVYNEQFF.

V gene TRBV7-8 combines with J gene TRBJ1-5; 9 bases agree with TRBD1. The trim removed 10 bases at V and 7 bases at J, leaving 8 bases unmatched. Per germline, CDR1 SGHVS and CDR2 FQNEAQ. CDR3 size: 13 residues. The CDR3 region has the DNA TGTGCCACTCGGACAGGGGTGGACCAGCCCCAGCATTTT. Its translation: CATRTGVDQPQHF.

This clonotype was observed at least ten times. The gene calls are TRBV20-1 and TRBJ1-1; D gene ambiguous. Looked up from germline, CDR1 is DFQATT and CDR2 is SNEGSKA (reference sequence). V was clipped by 0 bases and J by 1 base, with 9 bases between them. The CDR3 totals 14 residues. The CDR3 loop is CSARDGRKNTEAFF. The DNA of the CDR3 is TGCAGTGCTAGAGATGGCAGGAAGAACACTGAAGCTTTCTTT.

This clonotype has ten or more counts. V is TRBV12-3 or TRBV12-4 and J is TRBJ2-3; D perhaps matches TRBD2 (6 bases). Trimming pared 1 base from V and 2 bases from J, leaving 7 bases between. The CDR3 covers 14 residues. CDR3 DNA: TGTGCCAGCAGTTTAGGGCGGGACACAGATACGCAGTATTTT. Encoded protein: CASSLGRDTDTQYF.

This clonotype showed up just a few times. The chain's CDR3 is CSVEGDEDEQFF. The CDR3, as DNA: TGCAGCGTTGAGGGGGACGAGGATGAGCAGTTCTTC. The chain has TRBV29-1 and TRBJ2-1, with D perhaps given as TRBD1 or TRBD2 (5 bases each). There are 12 residues in the CDR3. The germline V gene encodes CDR1 SQVTM and CDR2 ANQGSEA. Trimming left V 3 bases short and J 8 bases short, with 11 bases between.

The chain couples TRBV4-2 to TRBJ1-6, with D uncertain. V lost 0 bases and J 0 bases, leaving 9 bases between the germline ends. CDR1 LGHNA and CDR2 YNFKEQ come from the germline V gene. The CDR3 sequence is 17 residues long. CDR3 in DNA: TGTGCCAGCAGCCAAGAAACAGCCCCCTCCTATAATTCACCCCTCCACTTT. It encodes CASSQETAPSYNSPLHF.

This chain uses TRBV9 with TRBJ1-1; D perhaps matches TRBD1 (6 bases). V lost 4 bases and J 0 bases, leaving 16 bases between the germline ends. This CDR3 contains 16 residues. Germline CDR1 and CDR2: SGDLS and YYNGEE. The CDR3 here is CASSPWDGQLNTEAFF. The CDR3 region has the DNA TGTGCCAGCAGCCCCTGGGACGGACAGTTGAACACTGAAGCTTTCTTT. The full variable domain, with the rest looked up from reference TRBV9 and TRBJ1-1, is DSGVTQTPKHLITATGQRVTLRCSPRSGDLSVYWYQQSLDQGLQFLIQYYNGEERAKGNILERFSAQQFPDLHSELNLSSLELGDSALYFCASSPWDGQLNTEAFFGQGTRLTVV.

J is TRBJ2-1 and V is TRBV10-3; D might be TRBD1 or TRBD2, each matching 6 bases. V dropped 3 bases and J dropped 7 bases, with 16 bases sitting between them. The V gene's germline CDR1 is ENHRY and CDR2 SYGVKD. The CDR3 length is 15 residues. CDR3 nucleotides: TGTGCCATCAGTGATATCCGGGGGCCAGGGAATGAGCAGTTCTTC. This gives the protein CAISDIRGPGNEQFF.

This clonotype has just a few counts. This sequence joins TRBV20-1 and TRBJ1-2; D gene ambiguous. Germline values: CDR1 DFQATT, CDR2 SNEGSKA (reference sequence). Trimming removed 1 base at V and 2 bases at J, with 8 bases between. The CDR3 loop spans 13 amino acids. CDR3 DNA sequence: TGCAGTGCTAGAGCAGGACTAAACTATGGCTACACCTTC. Translated: CSARAGLNYGYTF.

A few counts support this clonotype. The chain employs TRBV12-3 or TRBV12-4 and TRBJ2-2, with TRBD2 as a possible D gene (5 bases). The CDR3 totals 14 residues. Between the trimmed V and J ends, which lost 7 bases and 4 bases, there was a span of 13 bases. The CDR3 sequence: CASNSGLATGELFF. The CDR3 nucleotides are TGTGCCAGCAACTCCGGCCTAGCCACCGGGGAGCTGTTTTTT.

The chain combines TRBV5-6 with TRBJ2-1; D is undetermined. This CDR3 comprises 14 residues. Trimming removed 0 bases at V and 7 bases at J, with 11 bases between. CDR1 is SGHDT, CDR2 YYEEEE, per germline. The CDR3 region is CASSLGARQNEQFF. In DNA, the CDR3 is TGTGCCAGCAGCTTGGGGGCCCGGCAGAATGAGCAGTTCTTC.

This clonotype occurred a few times. This chain links TRBV5-4 with TRBJ1-6, with 8 bases fitting TRBD1. Germline CDR1 and CDR2: SGHNT and YYREEE (reference sequence). With V trimmed by 8 bases and J by 7 bases, 8 bases remained unmatched. The CDR3 is 14 residues long. The CDR3 DNA is TGTGCCAGTTACCGGGACAGGCCAAATTCACCCCTCCACTTT. It is translated as CASYRDRPNSPLHF.

The chain combines TRBV6-1 with TRBJ1-5, with D uncertain. V lost 7 bases and J lost 0, with 13 bases in between. The length of the CDR3 is 15 residues. Germline CDR1 is MNHNS and CDR2 is SASEGT. In nucleotides, the CDR3 is TGTGCCAGCAATCCGGGTTTTTATAGCAATCAGCCCCAGCATTTT. It encodes CASNPGFYSNQPQHF.

Details on this clonotype: At one of its ends the junction is not consistent with the germline gene, which may arise from a read error. The chain recombines TRBV3-1 with TRBJ2-1, with 10 bases that match TRBD2. Per germline, CDR1 LGHDT and CDR2 YNNKEL (reference sequence). The length of the CDR3 is 17 residues. CDR3 nucleotides: TGTGCCAGCAGCCAGCCCGGAGCGGGAGGGTCCTTCAATGAGCAGTTCTTC. Its translation: CASSQPGAGGSFNEQFF.

The rearrangement links TRBV25-1 to TRBJ1-4; maybe TRBD1 (6 bases). The CDR3 totals 13 residues. V gave up 5 bases and J gave up 6 bases, with 10 bases separating them. Germline loops: CDR1 MGHDK, CDR2 SYGVNS. The chain's CDR3 is CASSQGLDEKLFF. For the CDR3, the DNA is TGTGCCAGCAGTCAGGGGTTGGATGAAAAACTGTTTTTT.

This clonotype was detected only a few times. V usage is TRBV10-3 and J usage is TRBJ2-7, with 10 bases that match TRBD2. CDR1 is ENHRY, CDR2 SYGVKD, per germline. The ends lost 5 bases at V and 1 base at J; junction bases unmatched: 5. The CDR3 contains 15 residues. The CDR3 DNA reads TGTGCCATCAGTTACGCTAGCGGGAGTTCCTACGAGCAGTACTTC. Amino acid sequence: CAISYASGSSYEQYF.

The chain has TRBV6-2 or TRBV6-3 and TRBJ1-2; weak D call: TRBD1 (6 bases). The CDR3 has 13 amino acids. Looked up from germline, CDR1 is MNHEY and CDR2 is SVGEGT. Trimming pared 5 bases from V and 4 bases from J, leaving 11 bases between. The CDR3 DNA reads as TGTGCCAGCAGTCCCTTGGACAGCTATGGCTACACCTTC. This translates into CASSPLDSYGYTF.

This chain uses TRBV9 with TRBJ2-5; the D gene could be TRBD1 or TRBD2 (6 bases each). The CDR3 extends over 15 amino acids. The V gene lost 0 bases and the J gene lost 4 bases, with 13 bases spanning the gap. Germline V gene sequence: CDR1 SGDLS, CDR2 YYNGEE. CDR3 bases: TGTGCCAGCAGCGTAGAATCCGGGGGCCGAGAGACCCAGTACTTC. Its translation: CASSVESGGRETQYF.

The chain carries TRBV2 and TRBJ1-2, with unresolved D. The V end was cut by 6 bases, the J end by 4 bases, with 9 bases between. The CDR3 runs 12 residues. CDR1 SNHLY and CDR2 FYNNEI come from the germline V gene. As DNA, the CDR3 is TGTGCCAGCAGCAGGCAACTCTATGGCTACACCTTC. This gives the protein CASSRQLYGYTF.